This T cell receptor (beta chain) was recorded in a study of PD-1 blockade in classical Hodgkin lymphoma. This clone was observed a single time. What it recognizes is unknown. Autologous stem cell transplantation was followed by relapse in every patient, and brentuximab vedotin exposure varied. Notes on the study in general: The study reported lower baseline TCR diversity in newly diagnosed patients than in healthy donors. By C4D1, diversity of CD4+ TCRs had risen significantly, whereas that of CD8+ TCRs had not. Complete responders entered with baseline diversity on par with newly diagnosed patients, the results showed.

The assay was immunoSEQ multiplex PCR, and TCRdb's table has in-frame clones only and misses some. This table holds some 19,000 clones, 77% found once. The CDR3 runs 16 residues. The sample was peripheral blood mononuclear cells (PBMCs), taken before the second cycle of nivolumab. This receptor was obtained from a human donor with classical Hodgkin lymphoma. The chain joins TRBV21-1 to TRBJ2-1; the D call in the table, TRBD1, was not verified against the DNA. TRBV21-1 is labeled a pseudogene. CDR3 sequence reads: CASSPRTGAGYNEQFF. The CDR3 nucleotides are TGTGCCAGCAGCCCGAGGACAGGGGCGGGCTACAATGAGCAGTTCTTC.